The 25 T cell receptor beta chains presented below share a single source sample, sequenced in a study of cytomegalovirus exposure and HLA in healthy donors. The PCR used 60 Vbeta and 13 Jbeta primers. Assay used: immunoSEQ multiplex PCR; TCRdb lists only in-frame clones, some missing. The data contain 95,000 to 100,000 clones, approximately 71% of them singletons. Source material: PBMCs. All receptors derive from a female donor in good health and CMV-seronegative.

The V gene is TRBV6-5, the J gene TRBJ2-7, with 9 bases identical to TRBD1. With 5 bases clipped from V and 6 bases from J, the junction kept 5 bases outside the gene matches. The V gene's germline CDR1 is MNHEY and CDR2 SVGAGI. The CDR3 length is 13 residues. The CDR3 region is CASSPGQGTEQYF. The CDR3 nucleotides are TGTGCCAGCAGTCCTGGACAGGGGACCGAGCAGTACTTC.

The chain links TRBV5-1 to TRBJ1-1; perhaps TRBD1 as D (5 bases). Germline values: CDR1 SGHRS, CDR2 YFSETQ. V was clipped by 1 base and J by 0 bases, with 16 bases between them. The CDR3 extends over 17 amino acids. The CDR3 is CASSLWGAGQMNTEAFF. In nucleotides, the CDR3 is TGCGCCAGCAGCTTGTGGGGAGCGGGGCAAATGAACACTGAAGCTTTCTTT.

The genes are TRBV6-1 and TRBJ1-5, with a possible D match to TRBD1 (6 bases). This CDR3 region has 15 residues. In germline, CDR1 is MNHNS, CDR2 SASEGT. Deletions cut 6 bases from V and 0 bases from J, with 12 bases between. CDR3 DNA: TGTGCCAGCAGCCCAGGGGACTATAGCAATCAGCCCCAGCATTTT. Its translation: CASSPGDYSNQPQHF.

J is TRBJ2-1 and V is TRBV7-3, with 8 bases that match TRBD2. V shed 6 bases and J 6 bases; nucleotides not matched to a gene: 10. Germline V gene data show CDR1 as SGHTA and CDR2 as FQGTGA. This CDR3 region has 15 residues. Here the CDR3 reads CASSSPGTSSNEQFF. CDR3 in DNA: TGTGCCAGCAGTTCCCCCGGGACTAGTAGCAATGAGCAGTTCTTC.

This clone was found once. The chain couples TRBV6-5 to TRBJ2-5; no clear D gene. Matching the DNA end better, TRBJ2-7 makes the J call doubtful. Per germline, CDR1 MNHEY and CDR2 SVGAGI. The CDR3 has 14 residues. The CDR3 sequence: CASSYSNRPYEQYF. The CDR3 nucleotides read TGTGCCAGCAGTTACTCGAACCGCCCCTACGAGCAGTACTTC.

The CDR3 bases are TGCGCCAGCAGCGGGGGACAGGTTATGGGGGGCTACACCTTC. Its translation is CASSGGQVMGGYTF. The V call is TRBV5-1, the J call TRBJ1-2, with TRBD1 identical over 8 bases. The CDR3 spans 14 residues. Germline CDR1 SGHRS, CDR2 YFSETQ. V dropped 4 bases and J dropped 8; count of bases not matched to a gene: 10. Full variable domain (remainder filled in from reference TRBV5-1 and TRBJ1-2): KAGVTQTPRYLIKTRGQQVTLSCSPISGHRSVSWYQQTPGQGLQFLFEYFSETQRNKGNFPGRFSGRQFSNSRSEMNVSTLELGDSALYLCASSGGQVMGGYTFGSGTRLTVV.

The count of this clone is one. This chain joins TRBV5-1 and TRBJ2-1, with a tentative D call TRBD2 (5 bases). V was cut by 2 bases and J by 4 bases, with 10 bases left in between. CDR3 length equals 14 residues. Germline V gene sequence: CDR1 SGHRS, CDR2 YFSETQ. The CDR3 loop reads CASSFGLEYNEQFF. The CDR3 bases are TGCGCCAGCAGCTTTGGACTGGAATACAATGAGCAGTTCTTC.

This rearrangement joins TRBV11-2 to TRBJ2-1; 16 positions match TRBD2. J gave up 10 bases and V 4 bases, and 10 bases lay outside the gene matches. The CDR3 contains 17 residues. The germline V gene has CDR1 SGHAT and CDR2 FQNNGV. The CDR3 spells CASSSGTSGGVPREQFF. In DNA, the CDR3 is TGTGCCAGCAGCTCAGGGACTAGCGGGGGGGTTCCGCGGGAGCAGTTCTTC.

V and J are TRBV27 and TRBJ1-2; the match to TRBD1 covers 9 bases. Trimming at V came to 2 bases and at J to 6 bases, leaving 7 bases not matched to a gene. Per germline, CDR1 MNHEY and CDR2 SMNVEV (reference sequence). The CDR3 has 15 amino acids. CDR3 amino acids: CASSLAGTGINGYTF. The CDR3 DNA sequence: TGTGCCAGCAGTTTAGCAGGGACAGGGATTAATGGCTACACCTTC.

The CDR3 DNA reads TGCGCCAGCAGTGGTGCAGGGTACACCGGGGAGCTGTTTTTT. This translates into CASSGAGYTGELFF. The chain joins TRBV10-1 to TRBJ2-2; tentatively, D is TRBD1 (5 bases). The germline V and J ends were trimmed by 4 bases and 3 bases, with 9 bases remaining between them. The CDR3 runs to 14 residues. Germline V lookup: CDR1 WNHNN, CDR2 SYGVQD (reference sequence).

V gene TRBV2 combines with J gene TRBJ2-3, with a tentative D call TRBD2 (6 bases). Germline CDR1 reads SNHLY; CDR2 reads FYNNEI. Trimming removed 6 bases at V and 4 bases at J, with 20 bases between. This CDR3 is 16 amino acids long. The CDR3 loop reads CASSINGGGSSDTQYF. Written as DNA, the CDR3 is TGTGCCAGCAGCATAAATGGGGGAGGTTCGTCAGATACGCAGTATTTT.

The J gene is TRBJ2-1, the V gene TRBV30, with D possibly being TRBD1 (6 bases). The V end lost 1 base, the J end lost 2 bases, and 6 bases lay between the germline ends. Germline V gives CDR1 GTSNPN, CDR2 SVGIG (reference sequence). The CDR3 has 13 residues. CDR3 loop: CAWSGQAYNEQFF. As DNA, the CDR3 is TGTGCCTGGAGTGGACAGGCCTACAATGAGCAGTTCTTC.

This clone was found once. V gene TRBV11-3 combines with J gene TRBJ2-3; TRBD1 aligns across 9 bases. The V gene end was trimmed by 5 bases and the J gene end by 6 bases; junction bases not matched to a gene: 6. The CDR3 loop spans 14 amino acids. CDR1 and CDR2 (germline): SGHNT, YENEEA. CDR3: CASSRDRELDTQYF. CDR3 nucleotide sequence: TGTGCCAGCAGCCGGGACAGGGAGTTGGATACGCAGTATTTT.

The gene calls are TRBV6-5 and TRBJ1-6; 8 bases fit TRBD1. J gave up 5 bases and V 2 bases, and 5 bases lay outside the gene matches. CDR1 MNHEY and CDR2 SVGAGI come from the germline V gene. The CDR3 consists of 16 residues. The CDR3 coding sequence is TGTGCCAGCAGTTACGGTTCAGGGGGCAATAATTCACCCCTCCACTTT. It is translated as CASSYGSGGNNSPLHF.

This sequence joins TRBV7-2 and TRBJ2-3; TRBD1 matches 9 bases. The CDR3 totals 17 residues. CDR1 and CDR2 (germline): SGHTA, FQGNSA. Trimming removed 2 bases from V and 0 bases from J; junction bases left unmatched: 6. CDR3: CASSLWVQGASTDTQYF. The CDR3 DNA follows: TGTGCCAGCAGCTTATGGGTACAGGGGGCTAGCACAGATACGCAGTATTTT.

The chain links TRBV6-5 to TRBJ1-4; 10 bases map to TRBD1. J was trimmed by 7 bases and V by 5 bases; bases with no gene match: 4. The CDR3 runs 14 residues. Per germline, CDR1 MNHEY and CDR2 SVGAGI. CDR3 nucleotides: TGTGCCAGCAGTCAGACAGGGGGCATTGAAAAACTGTTTTTT. Translation: CASSQTGGIEKLFF.

The rearrangement links TRBV30 to TRBJ1-1; tentative D call: TRBD1 (5 bases). This CDR3 is 13 amino acids long. Looked up from germline, CDR1 is GTSNPN and CDR2 is SVGIG (reference sequence). V was clipped by 1 base and J by 1 base, with 7 bases between them. CDR3 sequence reads: CAWSGQPNTEAFF. CDR3 bases: TGTGCCTGGAGTGGACAGCCGAACACTGAAGCTTTCTTT.

The chain uses TRBV16 and TRBJ2-1, with D maybe TRBD2 (6 bases). The germline V gene encodes CDR1 KGHSY and CDR2 FQNENV. V lost 9 bases and J lost 5, with 14 bases in between. The CDR3 sequence is 13 residues long. For the CDR3, the DNA is TGTGCCAGTACCGGGACTTCAAACAATGAGCAGTTCTTC. This sequence encodes CASTGTSNNEQFF. Full variable domain (outside the CDR3, taken from reference TRBV16 and TRBJ2-1): GEEVAQTPKHLVRGEGQKAKLYCAPIKGHSYVFWYQQVLKNEFKFLISFQNENVFDETGMPKERFSAKCLPNSPCSLEIQATKLEDSAVYFCASTGTSNNEQFFGPGTRLTVL.

The sample holds a few counts of this clone. The rearrangement links TRBV4-1 to TRBJ2-5; 9 bases line up with TRBD2. The V gene end was trimmed by 1 base and the J gene end by 2 bases; junction bases not matched to a gene: 5. Germline CDR1 reads MGHRA; CDR2 reads YSYEKL. This CDR3 spans 16 amino acids. The CDR3 DNA is TGCGCCAGCAGCCAAGTTGGTAGCGGGGGACAAGAGACCCAGTACTTC. Translated, it gives CASSQVGSGGQETQYF.

The rearrangement uses TRBV7-3 and TRBJ2-7, with D possibly being TRBD2 (6 bases). Trimming stripped 0 bases from V and 6 bases from J, with 6 bases between. This CDR3 has 12 amino acids. CDR1 SGHTA and CDR2 FQGTGA come from the germline V gene. The DNA for the CDR3 is TGTGCCAGCAGCTTAACCGGGGGCGAGCAGTACTTC. Protein: CASSLTGGEQYF.

The J gene is TRBJ1-1, the V gene TRBV15; D remains ambiguous. V gave up 6 bases and J gave up 4 bases, with 15 bases separating them. The length of the CDR3 is 14 residues. Germline V CDR1 and CDR2: LNHNV, YYDKDF (reference sequence). The CDR3 protein is CATRPDSGSTEAFF. The DNA of the CDR3 is TGTGCCACCAGGCCAGATTCGGGGTCCACTGAAGCTTTCTTT.

This clone came up once. The chain is built from TRBV29-1 and TRBJ2-7; possible D gene TRBD2, 6 bases. Looked up from germline, CDR1 is SQVTM and CDR2 is ANQGSEA. This CDR3 has 15 amino acids. V was trimmed by 4 bases and J by 6 bases, leaving 22 bases between them. CDR3 amino acids: CSVVRIGTGVGEQYF. In DNA form, the CDR3 reads TGCAGCGTTGTTCGAATAGGGACTGGTGTTGGCGAGCAGTACTTC.

CDR3 loop: CASSPGQLVPLHF. The CDR3 DNA follows: TGTGCCAGTAGCCCGGGACAGCTTGTCCCCCTCCACTTT. The chain combines TRBV19 with TRBJ1-6; TRBD1 matches at 7 bases. V was clipped by 6 bases and J by 13 bases; unmatched bases: 9. This CDR3 is 13 amino acids long. In germline, CDR1 is LNHDA, CDR2 SQIVND (reference sequence).

The rearrangement uses TRBV19 and TRBJ2-7, with 10 bases aligning to TRBD2. Germline V gives CDR1 LNHDA, CDR2 SQIVND (reference sequence). V lost 4 bases, J lost 0 bases, and 9 bases stayed unmatched. The CDR3 length is 17 residues. The CDR3 spells CASSSTSGATFSYEQYF. The CDR3 nucleotides are TGTGCCAGTAGTAGTACTAGCGGGGCAACTTTCTCCTACGAGCAGTACTTC.

The rearrangement joins TRBV19 to TRBJ1-2, with TRBD1 identical over 7 bases. The germline gives CDR1 LNHDA, CDR2 SQIVND (reference sequence). CDR3 length: 14 residues. After removal of 4 bases from V and 2 bases from J, the junction contained 4 bases not matched to a gene. The chain's CDR3 is CASSTAGGNYGYTF. In nucleotides, the CDR3 is TGTGCCAGTAGTACGGCAGGGGGGAACTATGGCTACACCTTC.